These 4 T cell receptor beta chains came from one sample sequenced in a study of T cells in Graves' hyperthyroidism and ophthalmopathy. The source material, RNA transcripts, was used to amplify TCR beta CDR3 regions. TCR CDR3 underwent first-round RT-PCR with the HTBI primer set. TCRdb ran MiXCR on the multiplex PCR reads and lists one entry per CDR3 protein. There are a few hundred thousand distinct CDR3 sequences in the sample; 40% to 55% occur only once, and around 44% lies in the top ten. Sample: peripheral blood or thyroid tissue (not recorded which). These receptors came from an adult woman with Graves' disease, either hyperthyroidism or ophthalmopathy (not recorded which).

This rearrangement joins TRBV20-1 to TRBJ2-7; TRBD1 is a possible D gene (5 bases). Germline CDR1 and CDR2: DFQATT and SNEGSKA (reference sequence). Trimming took 0 bases from V and 7 from J, leaving 16 bases between them. There are 14 residues in the CDR3. The CDR3 DNA is TGCAGTGCTAGAGATGACGCAGGGTTAAGGGAGCAGTACTTC. The encoded protein is CSARDDAGLREQYF.

V is TRBV7-8 and J is TRBJ2-1; D might be TRBD2 (6 bases). V lost 3 bases and J lost 9, with 9 bases in between. This CDR3 spans 12 amino acids. Germline V lookup: CDR1 SGHVS, CDR2 FQNEAQ. The CDR3 is CASSFREIEQFF. CDR3 in DNA: TGTGCCAGCAGCTTTCGGGAGATTGAGCAGTTCTTC.

This clonotype was detected a few times. This sequence joins TRBV7-2 and TRBJ1-2; TRBD1 matches at 7 bases. V was clipped by 1 base and J by 4 bases; unmatched bases: 15. The CDR3 totals 18 residues. The germline V gene has CDR1 SGHTA and CDR2 FQGNSA. CDR3 coding DNA: TGTGCCAGCAGCTTAGTCGGTTTGAGACAGGGTTCGTCCTATGGCTACACCTTC. Protein sequence: CASSLVGLRQGSSYGYTF.

This clonotype was counted a single time. The rearrangement links TRBV7-2 to TRBJ2-7; D gene ambiguous. In germline, CDR1 is SGHTA, CDR2 FQGNSA. The CDR3 length is 14 residues. V dropped 5 bases and J dropped 0 bases, with 11 bases sitting between them. This CDR3 reads CASSQVDVSYEQYF. The CDR3 coding sequence is TGTGCCAGCAGCCAGGTTGATGTCTCCTACGAGCAGTACTTC.